This record covers a single TCR beta chain. The antigen remains unidentified. The data were taken from a study of regulatory T cells in long-lasting Graves disease. Study findings and constraints: Graves' patients with persistent disease showed TCR diversity lower than patients newly diagnosed. Preferential use of TRBV28, TRBJ1-2 and TRBJ2-5 was seen in persistent disease. Only a small sample size was used, which may have cut accuracy. Persistent patients shared 2,500 to 3,000 public clonotypes among themselves. Newly diagnosed patients shared fewer, at 900 to 1,000.

Construction of TCR beta libraries relied on iRepertoire HTBI primers and on Arm-PCR targeting CDR3 regions. TCRdb processed the multiplex PCR reads anew with MiXCR; each CDR3 protein has one entry. Among about 400,000 distinct CDR3 sequences, less than 25% were seen once, and the ten largest hold 20% to 25%. V lost 1 base and J 0 bases, leaving 14 bases between the germline ends. This CDR3 comprises 17 residues. The germline V gene has CDR1 MNHNS and CDR2 SASEGT. Time point noted: persistent/refractory GD, antithyroid drugs over 5 years with positive TRAb. Extracted PBMC RNA gave rise to the TCR library.

The receptor was isolated from a female donor with Graves disease. The sequencing here drew on peripheral blood mononuclear cells (PBMCs), taken when the disease was refractory, from a patient treated with antithyroid drugs. The chain employs TRBV6-1 and TRBJ2-3; D possibly corresponds to TRBD2 (6 bases). CDR3 in amino acids: CASSEVRGSSSTDTQYF. CDR3 bases: TGTGCCAGCAGTGAAGTGCGGGGCTCCTCGAGCACAGATACGCAGTATTTT.